The sequence of this T cell receptor (beta chain) was determined in a study of OX40 agonist ivuxolimab in advanced cancers. Looking at the study overall: An agonistic anti-OX40 (CD134) antibody, ivuxolimab, was used to treat the patients. Overall study results and limits: CD4+ T cells averaged fewer expanded clones than CD8+ T cells.

Some clones are missing from TCRdb's copy, which holds only in-frame ones; the method was immunoSEQ multiplex PCR. The data contain about 59,000 clones, 84% of them singletons. Trimming left V 5 bases short and J 5 bases short, with 16 bases between. CDR3 size: 14 residues. Germline CDR1 reads SGDLS; CDR2 reads YYNGEE. About this clone: Its antigen remains unknown.

Sampling times: baseline, cycle 4 day 1, cycle 7 day 1. The chain employs TRBV9 and TRBJ1-1, with D hard to call. The sequencing used CD4+ or CD8+ T cells sorted from blood, collected in a trial of the OX40 agonist ivuxolimab. The TCR was taken from an adult with an advanced solid tumor such as melanoma, head and neck, liver or kidney cancer. The CDR3 region has the DNA TGTGCCAGCAGTCCGAGGGCCGTGGGGACTGAAGCTTTCTTT. Translated: CASSPRAVGTEAFF.